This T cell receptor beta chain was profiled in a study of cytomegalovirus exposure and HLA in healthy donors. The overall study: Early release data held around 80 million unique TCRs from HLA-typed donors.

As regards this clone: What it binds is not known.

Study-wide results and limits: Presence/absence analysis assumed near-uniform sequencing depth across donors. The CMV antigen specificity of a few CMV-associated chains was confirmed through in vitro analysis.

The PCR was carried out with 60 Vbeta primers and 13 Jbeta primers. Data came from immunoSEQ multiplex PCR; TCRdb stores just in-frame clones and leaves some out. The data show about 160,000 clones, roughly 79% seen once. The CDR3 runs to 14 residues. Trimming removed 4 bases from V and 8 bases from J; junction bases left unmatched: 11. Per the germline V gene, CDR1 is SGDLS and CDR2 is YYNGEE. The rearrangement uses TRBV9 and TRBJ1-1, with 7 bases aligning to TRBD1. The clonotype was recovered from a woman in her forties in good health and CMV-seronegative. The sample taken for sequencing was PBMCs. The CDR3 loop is CASSPQLTGREAFF. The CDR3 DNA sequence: TGTGCCAGCAGCCCTCAATTGACAGGGCGGGAAGCTTTCTTT.